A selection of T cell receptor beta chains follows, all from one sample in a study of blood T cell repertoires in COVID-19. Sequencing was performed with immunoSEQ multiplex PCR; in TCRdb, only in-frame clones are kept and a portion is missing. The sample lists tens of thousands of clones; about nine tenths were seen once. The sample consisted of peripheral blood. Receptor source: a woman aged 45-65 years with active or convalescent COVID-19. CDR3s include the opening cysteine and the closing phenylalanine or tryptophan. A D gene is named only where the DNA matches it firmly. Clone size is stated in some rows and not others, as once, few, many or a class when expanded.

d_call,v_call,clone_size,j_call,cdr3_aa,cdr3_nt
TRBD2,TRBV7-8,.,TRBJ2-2,CASSLAGSGGAGELFF,TGTGCCAGCAGCTTAGCCGGTAGCGGGGGGGCCGGGGAGCTGTTTTTT
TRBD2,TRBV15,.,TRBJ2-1,CATSGYSGGGNNEQFF,TGTGCCACCAGCGGTTATAGCGGGGGGGGAAACAATGAGCAGTTCTTC
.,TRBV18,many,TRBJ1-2,CASSPPAGRHGYTF,TGTGCCAGCTCACCACCTGCAGGGCGGCATGGCTACACCTTC
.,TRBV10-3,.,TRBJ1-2,CAISEAPGYGGYTF,TGTGCCATCAGTGAGGCACCGGGGTACGGTGGCTACACCTTC
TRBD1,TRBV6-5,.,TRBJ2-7,CASSYGAGGSYEQYF,TGTGCCAGCAGTTACGGGGCAGGGGGCTCCTACGAGCAGTACTTC
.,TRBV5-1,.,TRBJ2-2,CASSLRPGLGTGELFF,TGCGCCAGCAGCTTGAGGCCAGGGCTTGGCACCGGGGAGCTGTTTTTT
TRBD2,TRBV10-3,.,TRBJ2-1,CAISEPGLAGGNEQFF,TGTGCCATCAGTGAGCCCGGACTAGCGGGGGGCAATGAGCAGTTCTTC
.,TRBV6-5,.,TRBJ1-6,CASSWTDNSPLHF,TGTGCCAGCAGCTGGACAGATAATTCACCCCTCCACTTT
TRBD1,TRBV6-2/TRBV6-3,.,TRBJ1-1,CASSYLPGGVPQLEAFF,TGTGCCAGCAGTTACCTTCCAGGGGGCGTCCCACAACTTGAAGCTTTCTTT
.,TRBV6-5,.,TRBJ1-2,CASKDRSYGYTF,TGTGCCAGCAAAGACAGAAGCTATGGCTACACCTTC
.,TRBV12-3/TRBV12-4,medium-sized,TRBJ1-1,CASSYREASGAFF,TGTGCCAGCAGCTACAGGGAGGCTAGCGGAGCTTTCTTT
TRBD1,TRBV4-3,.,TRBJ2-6,CASSQVQGLRGANVLTF,TGCGCCAGCAGCCAAGTACAGGGGCTGCGAGGGGCCAACGTCCTGACTTTC
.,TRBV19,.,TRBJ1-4,CASRPGHPEGEKLFF,TGTGCCAGTAGGCCGGGACACCCCGAAGGTGAAAAACTGTTTTTT
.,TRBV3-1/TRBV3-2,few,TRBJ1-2,CASSQEGPSGNYGYTF,TGTGCCAGCAGCCAAGAGGGGCCGTCAGGGAACTATGGCTACACCTTC
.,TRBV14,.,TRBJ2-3,CASSQGLTGSSTSTDTQYF,TGTGCCAGCAGCCAAGGATTAACAGGGTCCTCAACTAGCACAGATACGCAGTATTTT
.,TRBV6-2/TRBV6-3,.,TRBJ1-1,CASSVKGQNTEAFF,TGTGCCAGCAGCGTCAAAGGACAGAACACTGAAGCTTTCTTT
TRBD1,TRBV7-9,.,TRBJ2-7,CASSPGQVSYEQYF,TGTGCCAGCAGCCCAGGACAGGTCTCCTACGAGCAGTACTTC
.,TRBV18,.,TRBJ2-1,CASSPSRGGASYNEQFF,TGTGCCAGCTCACCCTCTAGAGGCGGGGCCTCCTACAATGAGCAGTTCTTC
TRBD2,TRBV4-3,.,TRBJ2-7,CASSQGGGLANEQYF,TGCGCCAGCAGCCAAGGTGGGGGACTAGCCAACGAGCAGTACTTC
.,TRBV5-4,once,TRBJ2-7,CASSFGLFGEQYF,TGTGCCAGCAGCTTCGGTCTCTTCGGGGAGCAGTACTTC
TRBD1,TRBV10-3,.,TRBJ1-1,CAISADRVFTEAFF,TGTGCCATCAGCGCGGACAGGGTGTTCACTGAAGCTTTCTTT
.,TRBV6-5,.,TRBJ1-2,CASSSGVGNYGYTF,TGTGCCAGCAGTAGCGGGGTAGGGAACTATGGCTACACCTTC
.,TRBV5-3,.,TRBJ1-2,CARYTGGYTF,TGTGCCAGATACACAGGGGGCTACACCTTC
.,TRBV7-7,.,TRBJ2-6,CASSPMASSGANVLTF,TGTGCTAGCAGCCCCATGGCAAGCTCTGGGGCCAACGTCCTGACTTTC
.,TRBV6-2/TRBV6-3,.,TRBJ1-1,CASSYSWESNTEAFF,TGTGCCAGCAGTTACTCGTGGGAGTCGAACACTGAAGCTTTCTTT
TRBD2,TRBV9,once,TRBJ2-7,CASSEAGGLGDEQYF,TGTGCCAGCAGCGAGGCGGGGGGCCTAGGGGACGAGCAGTACTTC